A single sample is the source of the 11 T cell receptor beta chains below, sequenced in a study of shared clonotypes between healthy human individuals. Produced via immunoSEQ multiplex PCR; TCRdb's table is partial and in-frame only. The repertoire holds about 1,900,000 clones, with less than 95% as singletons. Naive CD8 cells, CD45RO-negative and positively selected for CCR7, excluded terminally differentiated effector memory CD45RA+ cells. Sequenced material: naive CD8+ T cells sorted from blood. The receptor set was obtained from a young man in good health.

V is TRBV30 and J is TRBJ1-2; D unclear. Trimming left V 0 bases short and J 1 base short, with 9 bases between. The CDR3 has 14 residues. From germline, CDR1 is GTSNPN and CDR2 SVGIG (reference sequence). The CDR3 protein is CAWSVYPFNYGYTF. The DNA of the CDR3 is TGTGCCTGGAGTGTATACCCCTTTAACTATGGCTACACCTTC.

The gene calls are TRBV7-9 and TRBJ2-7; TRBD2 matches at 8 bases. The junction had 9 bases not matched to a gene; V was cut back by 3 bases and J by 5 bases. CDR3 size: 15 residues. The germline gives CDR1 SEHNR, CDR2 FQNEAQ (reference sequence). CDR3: CASSLPAGGIHEQYF. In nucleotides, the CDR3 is TGTGCCAGCAGCTTGCCCGCGGGGGGTATTCACGAGCAGTACTTC.

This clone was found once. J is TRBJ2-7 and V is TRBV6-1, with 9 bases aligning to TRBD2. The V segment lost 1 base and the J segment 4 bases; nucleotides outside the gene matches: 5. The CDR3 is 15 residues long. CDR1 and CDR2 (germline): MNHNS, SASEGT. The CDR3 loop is CASSEVASGIYEQYF. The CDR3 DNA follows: TGTGCCAGCAGTGAAGTGGCTAGCGGGATTTACGAGCAGTACTTC.

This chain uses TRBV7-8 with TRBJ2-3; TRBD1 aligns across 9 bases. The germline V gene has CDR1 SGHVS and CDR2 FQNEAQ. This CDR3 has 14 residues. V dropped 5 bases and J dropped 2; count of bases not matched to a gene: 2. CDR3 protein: CASSRDRATDTQYF. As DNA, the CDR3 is TGTGCCAGCAGCCGGGACAGGGCCACAGATACGCAGTATTTT.

The CDR3 is CASSTGQTYEQYF. Written as DNA, the CDR3 is TGTGCCAGCAGCACGGGACAGACCTACGAGCAGTACTTC. This chain links TRBV7-8 with TRBJ2-7; TRBD1 matches 7 bases. Germline lookup yields CDR1 SGHVS and CDR2 FQNEAQ. The V segment lost 5 bases and the J segment 2 bases; nucleotides outside the gene matches: 3. This CDR3 region has 13 residues.

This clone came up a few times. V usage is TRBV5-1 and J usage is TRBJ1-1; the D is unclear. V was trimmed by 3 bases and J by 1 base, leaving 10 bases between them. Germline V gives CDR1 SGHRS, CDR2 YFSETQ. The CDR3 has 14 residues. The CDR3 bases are TGCGCCAGCAGCTGGGGAGGCCGGAACACTGAAGCTTTCTTT. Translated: CASSWGGRNTEAFF.

The CDR3 here is CASSLLGSGGEFF. The CDR3 DNA is TGTGCCAGCAGTTTATTGGGTAGCGGGGGGGAGTTCTTC. The J gene is TRBJ2-1, the V gene TRBV27, with TRBD2 matching over 11 bases. CDR3 length: 13 amino acids. V shed 1 base and J 14 bases; nucleotides not matched to a gene: 4. Per the germline V gene, CDR1 is MNHEY and CDR2 is SMNVEV (reference sequence).

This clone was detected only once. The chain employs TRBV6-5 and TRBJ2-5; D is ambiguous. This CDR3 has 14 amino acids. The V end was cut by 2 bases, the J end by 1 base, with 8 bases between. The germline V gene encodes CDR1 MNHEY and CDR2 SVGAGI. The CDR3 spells CASSYVGSQETQYF. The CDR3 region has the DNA TGTGCCAGCAGTTACGTGGGCAGCCAAGAGACCCAGTACTTC.

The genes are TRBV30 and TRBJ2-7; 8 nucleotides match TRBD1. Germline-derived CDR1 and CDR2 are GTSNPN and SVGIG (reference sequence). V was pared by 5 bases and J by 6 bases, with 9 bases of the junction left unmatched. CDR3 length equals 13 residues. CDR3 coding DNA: TGTGCCTGGGCCGGGACAGGTTATTCCGAGCAGTACTTC. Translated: CAWAGTGYSEQYF. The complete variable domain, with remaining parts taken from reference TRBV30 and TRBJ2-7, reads SQTIHQWPATLVQPVGSPLSLECTVEGTSNPNLYWYRQAAGRGLQLLFYSVGIGQISSEVPQNLSASRPQDRQFILSSKKLLLSDSGFYLCAWAGTGYSEQYFGPGTRLTVT.

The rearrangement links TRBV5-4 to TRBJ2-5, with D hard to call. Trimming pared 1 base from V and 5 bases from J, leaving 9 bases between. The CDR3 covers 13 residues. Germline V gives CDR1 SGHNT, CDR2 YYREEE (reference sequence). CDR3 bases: TGTGCCAGCAGCTTGACGGCAGTTGAGACCCAGTACTTC. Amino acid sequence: CASSLTAVETQYF.

CDR3 in DNA: TGTGCCAGCAGCCCTAGCGGGGCCAGCTCCTACGAGCAGTACTTC. Encoded protein: CASSPSGASSYEQYF. The rearrangement links TRBV6-5 to TRBJ2-7, with 9 bases that match TRBD2. The V gene end was trimmed by 6 bases and the J gene end by 0 bases; junction bases not matched to a gene: 6. Germline CDR1 is MNHEY and CDR2 is SVGAGI. This CDR3 comprises 15 residues.